Below are 26 T cell receptor beta chains sequenced from a single sample in a study of blood T cell repertoires in COVID-19. Assay: immunoSEQ multiplex PCR; the TCRdb copy retains only in-frame clones and omits some. The sample carries 400,000 to 450,000 clones, about 91% recorded once. Sequenced sample: peripheral blood. These receptors all stem from a woman between 50 and 59 years old with COVID-19, enrolled during active disease.

The chain joins TRBV12-5 to TRBJ2-3; TRBD2 agrees at 8 bases. The CDR3 length is 17 residues. V shed 0 bases, J shed 4 bases, and the junction held 9 bases outside the gene matches. Per the germline V gene, CDR1 is LGHNT and CDR2 is FRNRAP. Here the CDR3 reads CASGLVRERGRADTQYF. In DNA, the CDR3 is TGTGCTAGTGGTTTGGTAAGGGAGCGGGGGAGGGCAGATACGCAGTATTTT.

V and J are TRBV3-1 (or the pseudogene TRBV3-2) and TRBJ1-1; 7 bases line up with TRBD1. Germline V CDR1 and CDR2: LGHDT, YNNKEL (reference sequence). This CDR3 has 15 residues. The J segment lost 5 bases and the V segment lost 1 base, leaving 7 bases of the junction unmatched. For the CDR3, the DNA is TGTGCCAGCAGCCAAGGGACAGGTTTGGTTACTGAAGCTTTCTTT. Translated: CASSQGTGLVTEAFF.

The chain joins TRBV2 to TRBJ1-3; D unresolved. Per the germline V gene, CDR1 is SNHLY and CDR2 is FYNNEI. With 5 bases removed from V and 4 bases from J, the gap between germline ends came to 15 bases. The CDR3 has 15 amino acids. CDR3 coding DNA: TGTGCCAGCAGTACTTTTGGGCCAGAGGGAAACACCATATATTTT. This codes for CASSTFGPEGNTIYF.

This clone has a handful of counts. The chain is built from TRBV6-2 or TRBV6-3 and TRBJ2-1, with a weak D call TRBD2 (5 bases). The V and J ends lost 0 bases and 7 bases respectively, with 25 bases between them. The CDR3 has 19 amino acids. Germline CDR1 MNHEY, CDR2 SVGEGT. DNA for the CDR3: TGTGCCAGCAGTTACTCGAGTCTGGGAGTTTATACAGCTTTAAATGAGCAGTTCTTC. Protein product: CASSYSSLGVYTALNEQFF.

The chain couples TRBV3-1 (or the pseudogene TRBV3-2) to TRBJ1-4; perhaps TRBD1 as D (5 bases). This CDR3 has 17 amino acids. Trimming pared 2 bases from V and 5 bases from J, leaving 18 bases between. Germline CDR1 reads LGHDT; CDR2 reads YNNKEL (reference sequence). In nucleotides, the CDR3 is TGTGCCAGCAGCCAATCGCGCGGGGGTGAAGACAATGAAAAACTGTTTTTT. Protein: CASSQSRGGEDNEKLFF.

The J gene is TRBJ2-1, the V gene TRBV2, with D unclear. This CDR3 spans 13 amino acids. Germline V lookup: CDR1 SNHLY, CDR2 FYNNEI. Trimming shortened V by 1 base and J by 9 bases, and 10 bases separated the two germline ends. CDR3 nucleotide sequence: TGTGCCAGCAGTGAAGATGACATTAGTGAGCAGTTCTTC. Protein product: CASSEDDISEQFF.

This chain joins TRBV9 and TRBJ2-3, with a tentative D call TRBD2 (5 bases). Germline lookup yields CDR1 SGDLS and CDR2 YYNGEE. With 4 bases removed from V and 0 bases from J, the gap between germline ends came to 6 bases. The CDR3 spans 13 residues. This CDR3 reads CASSQRSTDTQYF. CDR3 DNA sequence: TGTGCCAGCAGCCAGCGGAGCACAGATACGCAGTATTTT. Full variable domain (missing parts from reference TRBV9 and TRBJ2-3): DSGVTQTPKHLITATGQRVTLRCSPRSGDLSVYWYQQSLDQGLQFLIQYYNGEERAKGNILERFSAQQFPDLHSELNLSSLELGDSALYFCASSQRSTDTQYFGPGTRLTVL.

This chain connects TRBV3-1 (or the pseudogene TRBV3-2) to TRBJ2-5, with D unresolved. CDR3 length: 13 amino acids. From germline, CDR1 is LGHDT and CDR2 YNNKEL (reference sequence). V was trimmed by 0 bases and J by 4 bases, leaving 6 bases between them. The CDR3 spells CASSQDARETQYF. For the CDR3, the DNA is TGTGCCAGCAGCCAAGACGCGCGAGAGACCCAGTACTTC.

The V call is TRBV19, the J call TRBJ1-5; D unclear. Germline V gene data show CDR1 as LNHDA and CDR2 as SQIVND (reference sequence). V was shortened by 7 bases and J by 1 base, with 23 bases between the two germline ends. The CDR3 spans 18 residues. The CDR3 loop is CASTPGWSSRVSNQPQHF. CDR3 nucleotides: TGTGCCAGTACCCCCGGGTGGTCCTCCAGAGTGAGCAATCAGCCCCAGCATTTT.

The chain employs TRBV6-6 and TRBJ1-5, with 11 bases lining up with TRBD1. Germline trimming cut 4 bases from V and 4 bases from J; bases unmatched to any gene: 6. The CDR3 has 16 amino acids. Germline values: CDR1 MNHNY, CDR2 SVGAGI (reference sequence). The CDR3 coding sequence is TGTGCCAGCAGTTTATGGGGACAGGGGGTAAATCAGCCCCAGCATTTT. This translates into CASSLWGQGVNQPQHF.

The J gene is TRBJ1-2, the V gene TRBV6-5; no definite D call. CDR3 length: 13 amino acids. Trimming pared 7 bases from V and 5 bases from J, leaving 14 bases between. CDR1 MNHEY and CDR2 SVGAGI come from the germline V gene. DNA for the CDR3: TGTGCCAGCACCAATACGAACAATTATGGCTACACCTTC. Its translation is CASTNTNNYGYTF.

This clone was seen many times. The CDR3 coding sequence is TGTGCCAGCAGTTTAGGGGTAGCGGGGATGAGAGATACGCAGTATTTT. Translation: CASSLGVAGMRDTQYF. The chain uses TRBV28 and TRBJ2-3; TRBD2 agrees at 8 bases. The CDR3 spans 16 residues. The germline V gene has CDR1 MDHEN and CDR2 SYDVKM. V gave up 2 bases and J gave up 5 bases; unmatched junction bases: 9. Variable domain in full (rest from reference TRBV28 and TRBJ2-3): DVKVTQSSRYLVKRTGEKVFLECVQDMDHENMFWYRQDPGLGLRLIYFSYDVKMKEKGDIPEGYSVSREKKERFSLILESASTNQTSMYLCASSLGVAGMRDTQYFGPGTRLTVL.

V usage is TRBV13 and J usage is TRBJ2-3, with TRBD1 matching 11 bases. Germline V gene lookup returns CDR1 PRHDT and CDR2 FYEKMQ (reference sequence). Unmatched junction bases numbered 5, after V lost 6 bases and J lost 3 bases. The CDR3 is 15 residues long. CDR3 loop: CASSSGTGGTDTQYF. DNA of the CDR3: TGTGCCAGCAGTTCCGGGACAGGGGGGACAGATACGCAGTATTTT.

The rearrangement uses TRBV2 and TRBJ1-4; D is unresolved. CDR3 size: 14 residues. The germline V gene has CDR1 SNHLY and CDR2 FYNNEI. The germline V and J ends were trimmed by 7 bases and 5 bases, with 14 bases remaining between them. CDR3 sequence: CASIKGSSNEKLFF. The CDR3 coding sequence is TGTGCCAGCATTAAAGGGAGTTCCAATGAAAAACTGTTTTTT. The whole variable domain, filled in from reference TRBV2 and TRBJ1-4, reads EPEVTQTPSHQVTQMGQEVILRCVPISNHLYFYWYRQILGQKVEFLVSFYNNEISEKSEIFDDQFSVERPDGSNFTLKIRSTKLEDSAMYFCASIKGSSNEKLFFGSGTQLSVL.

This rearrangement joins TRBV5-4 to TRBJ2-7; TRBD1 aligns across 11 bases. Per the germline V gene, CDR1 is SGHNT and CDR2 is YYREEE (reference sequence). Unmatched junction bases numbered 2, after V lost 4 bases and J lost 2 bases. CDR3 length: 14 residues. The CDR3 loop is CASSAGQGAYEQYF. In DNA form, the CDR3 reads TGTGCCAGCAGCGCGGGACAGGGGGCCTACGAGCAGTACTTC.

The rearrangement joins TRBV2 to TRBJ2-2; 7 bases align to TRBD1. The CDR3 has 14 amino acids. V was clipped by 7 bases and J by 7 bases; unmatched bases: 9. Germline-derived CDR1 and CDR2 are SNHLY and FYNNEI. The chain's CDR3 is CASNKGGKGGELFF. The CDR3 DNA is TGTGCCAGCAATAAAGGGGGCAAAGGCGGGGAGCTGTTTTTT.

This sequence joins TRBV6-5 and TRBJ1-2; tentatively, D is TRBD1 (6 bases). Trimming stripped 6 bases from V and 0 bases from J, with 14 bases between. This CDR3 is built from 15 residues. Germline-derived CDR1 and CDR2 are MNHEY and SVGAGI. In nucleotides, the CDR3 is TGTGCCAGCAGCTATGGACAGACCACTAACTATGGCTACACCTTC. Amino acid sequence: CASSYGQTTNYGYTF.

The V and J genes are TRBV21-1 and TRBJ1-2; whether TRBD1, the table's D call, matches the DNA was not checked. TRBV21-1 is marked as a pseudogene. The CDR3 spans 13 residues. CDR3 nucleotide sequence: TGTGCCAGCAGCAAGGCAGGGAAAGGTGGCTACACCTTC. Its translation is CASSKAGKGGYTF.

V gene TRBV5-1 combines with J gene TRBJ2-3; no clear D. The CDR3 runs to 16 residues. The germline CDR1 and CDR2 sequences are SGHRS and YFSETQ. Trimming removed 0 bases at V and 0 bases at J, with 11 bases between. The CDR3 loop reads CASSLESRRSTDTQYF. The DNA for the CDR3 is TGCGCCAGCAGCTTGGAATCGAGGCGCAGCACAGATACGCAGTATTTT.

This sequence joins TRBV2 and TRBJ2-5; 10 bases are shared with TRBD1. CDR1 is SNHLY, CDR2 FYNNEI, per germline. CDR3 size: 14 residues. V lost 3 bases to trimming and J lost 6 bases; unmatched junction nucleotides: 4. The CDR3 DNA is TGTGCCAGCAGTGAGGGGACAGGGGTACAGACCCAGTACTTC. Protein: CASSEGTGVQTQYF. The entire variable domain, with the rest obtained from reference TRBV2 and TRBJ2-5, is as follows: EPEVTQTPSHQVTQMGQEVILRCVPISNHLYFYWYRQILGQKVEFLVSFYNNEISEKSEIFDDQFSVERPDGSNFTLKIRSTKLEDSAMYFCASSEGTGVQTQYFGPGTRLLVL.

This chain links TRBV9 with TRBJ2-3; the match to TRBD2 covers 8 bases. V dropped 10 bases and J dropped 1; count of bases not matched to a gene: 2. Looked up from germline, CDR1 is SGDLS and CDR2 is YYNGEE. This CDR3 region has 12 residues. CDR3 bases: TGTGCCTCGGGGGGGGGCACAGATACGCAGTATTTT. Its protein is CASGGGTDTQYF.

The genes are TRBV28 and TRBJ1-2, with 8 bases lining up with TRBD1. From germline, CDR1 is MDHEN and CDR2 SYDVKM. The trim removed 10 bases at V and 4 bases at J, leaving 17 bases unmatched. The CDR3 totals 16 residues. For the CDR3, the DNA is TGTGCCACCGGCTCGGACAGGGTAGGGAGGGTCTATGGCTACACCTTC. This codes for CATGSDRVGRVYGYTF.

This rearrangement joins TRBV7-9 to TRBJ2-7; the match to TRBD1 covers 7 bases. In germline, CDR1 is SEHNR, CDR2 FQNEAQ (reference sequence). V trimming: 4 bases; J trimming: 0 bases; junction bases outside the gene matches: 6. There are 15 residues in the CDR3. CDR3 in amino acids: CASSSGQDLSYEQYF. The CDR3 nucleotides read TGTGCCAGCAGCTCCGGACAGGACCTCTCCTACGAGCAGTACTTC.

CDR3 DNA: TGTGCCACCCACCTCCTCCGGAATTCACCCCTCCACTTT. It specifies CATHLLRNSPLHF. The chain links TRBV2 to TRBJ1-6; no clear D gene. Germline CDR1 reads SNHLY; CDR2 reads FYNNEI. The CDR3 consists of 13 residues. Trimming removed 10 bases at V and 7 bases at J, with 14 bases between.

The J gene is TRBJ2-5, the V gene TRBV7-7; 7 nucleotides line up with TRBD1. Germline V CDR1 and CDR2: SSHAT, FNYEAQ (reference sequence). The CDR3 totals 14 residues. Unmatched junction bases numbered 1, after V lost 1 base and J lost 2 bases. CDR3 sequence reads: CASSLGQGQETQYF. The CDR3, as DNA: TGTGCCAGCAGCTTAGGACAGGGACAAGAGACCCAGTACTTC.

The V and J genes are TRBV5-8 and TRBJ2-7; 13 bases align to TRBD2. This CDR3 has 15 residues. CDR1 is SGHTS and CDR2 is YDEGEE in the germline V gene. J lost 2 bases, V lost 10 bases, and 9 bases had no gene match. CDR3 sequence: CAGRLAGGITYEQYF. Here the CDR3 DNA reads TGTGCCGGACGACTAGCGGGGGGCATAACCTACGAGCAGTACTTC.